A selection of T cell receptor beta chains follows, all from one sample in a study of Graves' ophthalmopathy and Graves' hyperthyroidism. TCRdb reanalysed the multiplex PCR reads using MiXCR and keeps one entry per CDR3 protein. This table has over a million distinct CDR3 sequences, about two fifths appearing once. Sequenced input: peripheral blood or thyroid tissue (not recorded which). These receptors all come from an adult man with Graves' hyperthyroidism. Both conserved end residues are part of each CDR3. A D gene is named only where the DNA matches it firmly.

V gene	D gene	J gene	CDR3 protein
TRBV29-1	NA	TRBJ2-2	CSAVTVNTGELFF
TRBV20-1	TRBD2	TRBJ2-7	CSARAGALAGEVEQYF
TRBV4-3	NA	TRBJ2-7	CASSSIRDRTAKEQYF
TRBV24-1	NA	TRBJ1-2	CATSVFSGIGYTF
TRBV7-9	TRBD2	TRBJ2-7	CASSGFGRSSSSYEQYF
TRBV30	NA	TRBJ1-5	CAWTPLPFGQPQHF
TRBV6-5	NA	TRBJ1-1	CASSYSEKALF
TRBV6-5	TRBD2	TRBJ2-7	CASSPGLGAREQYF
TRBV10-3	TRBD1	TRBJ2-5	CAISERGQDWQETQYF
TRBV25-1	TRBD1	TRBJ2-2	CASNTGVATGELFF
TRBV7-9	NA	TRBJ2-5	CASSFQGSQPQYF
TRBV10-3	TRBD1	TRBJ1-2	CAITQTGTGNYGYTF
TRBV29-1	NA	TRBJ1-2	CSVRDYTF
TRBV20-1	TRBD2	TRBJ2-7	CSASLAGLYEQYF
TRBV6-5	TRBD1	TRBJ1-1	CASRDSGGAEAFF
TRBV10-3	NA	TRBJ2-7	CAINPSAGSEQYF
TRBV10-3	NA	TRBJ1-1	CATSVATHMAEAFF
TRBV2	NA	TRBJ2-7	CVSSGFYEQYF
TRBV12-3/TRBV12-4	TRBD1	TRBJ1-4	CASSYRGWSEKLFF
TRBV15	TRBD1	TRBJ1-4	CATGDRGEKLFF
TRBV19	NA	TRBJ1-2	CASSMVQPGLGRGYTF
TRBV7-2	NA	TRBJ2-7	CASSFQGWKNEQYF
TRBV5-1	NA	TRBJ1-2	CASSLGPSGSYTF
TRBV11-2	NA	TRBJ2-6	CASSLRGHFASSGANVLTF
TRBV29-1	NA	NA	CSANGGRFHNEQFF
TRBV6-5	NA	TRBJ1-6	CASRGRLASPLHF
TRBV7-9	NA	TRBJ1-1	CASSEGLTNTEAFF
TRBV30	NA	TRBJ1-4	CAWRRGSPNEKLFF
TRBV6-5	TRBD1	TRBJ2-6	CASSWTGSGANVLTF
TRBV4-1	TRBD1	TRBJ2-7	CASSQGQGAYGQYF
TRBV10-3	TRBD1	TRBJ1-5	CASRKDRAYSNQPQHF
TRBV25-1	NA	TRBJ1-2	CARVGVAGYTF
TRBV20-1	NA	TRBJ2-7	CSASTSYEQYF
TRBV7-2	TRBD1	TRBJ2-6	CASSQGGRGSGANVLTF
TRBV5-1	NA	TRBJ2-7	CASSHEGSDRFYEQYF
TRBV3-1	TRBD1	TRBJ2-7	CASSQDRLRYEQYF
TRBV7-8	NA	TRBJ1-1	CASSLAGTPYEAFF
TRBV5-1	NA	TRBJ1-2	CASSSRRGAINYGYTF
TRBV6-5	NA	TRBJ1-1	CASSLVQGTEAFF
TRBV12-3/TRBV12-4	NA	TRBJ2-7	CASKTASSYEQYF
TRBV19	NA	TRBJ1-5	CASSIALNQPQHF
TRBV12-3/TRBV12-4	NA	TRBJ1-3	CASSLYQAASIYF